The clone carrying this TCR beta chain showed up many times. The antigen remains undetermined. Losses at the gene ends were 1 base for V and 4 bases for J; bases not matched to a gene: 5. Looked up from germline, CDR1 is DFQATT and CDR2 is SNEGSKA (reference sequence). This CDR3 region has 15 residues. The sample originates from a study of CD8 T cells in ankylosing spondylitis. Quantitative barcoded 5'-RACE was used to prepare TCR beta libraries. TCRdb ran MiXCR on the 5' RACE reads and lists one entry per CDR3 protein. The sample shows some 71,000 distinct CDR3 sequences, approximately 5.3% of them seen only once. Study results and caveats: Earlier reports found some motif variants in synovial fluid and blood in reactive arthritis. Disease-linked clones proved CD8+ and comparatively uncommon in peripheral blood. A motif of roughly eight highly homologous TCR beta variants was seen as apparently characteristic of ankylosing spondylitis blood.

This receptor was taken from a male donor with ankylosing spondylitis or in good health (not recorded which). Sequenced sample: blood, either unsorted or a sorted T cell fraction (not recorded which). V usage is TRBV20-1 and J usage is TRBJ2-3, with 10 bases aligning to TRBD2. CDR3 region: CSARATSGAPDTQYF. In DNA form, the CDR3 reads TGCAGTGCTAGAGCCACTAGCGGGGCCCCAGATACGCAGTATTTT.